The 6 T cell receptor beta chains given below trace back to one sample, sequenced in a study of Ad26.COV2.S vaccination and SARS-CoV-2 variants. Assay: immunoSEQ multiplex PCR; the TCRdb copy retains only in-frame clones and omits some. The sample lists around 450,000 clones, around 90% occurring once. Treatment in this sample: roughly 20 received Ad26.COV2.S at low or high dose, single or two shots; 5 received placebo; per-sample allocation not given. Day 63 after the first injection of vaccine or placebo was the sampling time. This material consisted of peripheral blood, taken in a trial of Ad26.COV2.S vaccine versus placebo. The source of these receptors is a person between 18 and 65 years old who received the Ad26.COV2.S COVID-19 vaccine or a placebo.

The V gene is TRBV28, the J gene TRBJ2-2; possibly TRBD1 for D (5 bases). This CDR3 comprises 14 residues. Germline CDR1 MDHEN, CDR2 SYDVKM. Trimming cost V 3 bases and J 3 bases, with 8 bases left between them. CDR3 coding DNA: TGTGCCAGCAGTTTGCGACAGTACACCGGGGAGCTGTTTTTT. Amino acids: CASSLRQYTGELFF.

The chain carries TRBV28 and TRBJ1-3; 8 nucleotides match TRBD1. The CDR3 runs 15 residues. Germline V gene lookup returns CDR1 MDHEN and CDR2 SYDVKM. J was trimmed by 9 bases and V by 1 base; bases with no gene match: 8. The CDR3 DNA reads TGTGCCAGCAGTTTATTCGGGACAGGTGACTCCACCATATATTTT. Its translation is CASSLFGTGDSTIYF. The variable domain in full, completed from reference TRBV28 and TRBJ1-3, reads DVKVTQSSRYLVKRTGEKVFLECVQDMDHENMFWYRQDPGLGLRLIYFSYDVKMKEKGDIPEGYSVSREKKERFSLILESASTNQTSMYLCASSLFGTGDSTIYFGEGSWLTVV.

V and J are TRBV7-2 and TRBJ2-7; TRBD2 matches at 12 bases. The V gene's germline CDR1 is SGHTA and CDR2 FQGNSA. The CDR3 totals 17 residues. V lost 5 bases and J lost 0; bases outside the gene matches: 8. The CDR3 coding sequence is TGTGCCAGCAGCCTTTTCGGACTAGCGGGGAACTCCTACGAGCAGTACTTC. Translation gives CASSLFGLAGNSYEQYF.

This chain connects TRBV29-1 to TRBJ1-2; no firm D call. CDR3 length equals 9 residues. Trimming took 5 bases from V and 8 from J, leaving 6 bases between them. Germline CDR1 and CDR2: SQVTM and ANQGSEA. CDR3 amino acids: CSVLQGYTF. Written as DNA, the CDR3 is TGCAGCGTTCTCCAAGGCTACACCTTC.

J is TRBJ1-1 and V is TRBV5-6, with 10 bases aligning to TRBD1. The CDR3 sequence is 16 residues long. The V segment lost 0 bases and the J segment 5 bases; nucleotides outside the gene matches: 7. CDR1 is SGHDT and CDR2 is YYEEEE in the germline V gene. This chain's CDR3 is CASSLGQGARETEAFF. In DNA, the CDR3 is TGTGCCAGCAGCTTGGGACAGGGGGCTCGGGAGACTGAAGCTTTCTTT.

CDR3 loop: CASSPVPGDEEQYF. CDR3 nucleotides: TGTGCCAGCAGCCCTGTACCGGGGGACGAGGAGCAGTACTTC. J is TRBJ2-7 and V is TRBV9; D may be TRBD2 (6 bases). CDR1 and CDR2 (germline): SGDLS, YYNGEE. Between the trimmed V and J ends, which lost 4 bases and 7 bases, there was a span of 18 bases. This CDR3 is built from 14 residues.